A selection of T cell receptor beta chains follows, all from one sample in a study of cytomegalovirus exposure and HLA in healthy donors. TCRdb's copy holds only in-frame clones and misses some; the assay was immunoSEQ multiplex PCR. Counted here are over 100,000 clones, about two thirds occurring once; the ten biggest clones make up around 4.2%. Sequenced input: PBMCs. Receptor source: a man in his fifties in good health and CMV-seropositive. Both conserved end residues are part of each CDR3. A D gene is named only where the DNA matches it firmly. Clone size, where shown, is once, few, many, or a class for clones that have expanded.

TRBD1,NA,TRBJ1-1,TRBV4-1,TGCGCCAGCAGCCCAAGGACAGGGGATGAAGCTTTCTTT,CASSPRTGDEAFF
NA,NA,TRBJ1-1,TRBV11-2,TGTGCCAGCAGCGTGACAGATCCAAACACTGAAGCTTTCTTT,CASSVTDPNTEAFF
TRBD2,NA,TRBJ2-5,TRBV5-4,TGTGCCAGCAGCTTGGCAACTAGCGGGAGGGCCAGAGAGACCCAGTACTTC,CASSLATSGRARETQYF
NA,NA,TRBJ2-7,TRBV29-1,TGCAGCGCAGGGGCGATGGACGAGCAGTACTTC,CSAGAMDEQYF
TRBD2,NA,TRBJ2-2,TRBV5-4,TGTGCCAGCAGCTCCGGGACTAGCAGAACGAACACCGGGGAGCTGTTTTTT,CASSSGTSRTNTGELFF
TRBD2,NA,TRBJ2-1,TRBV12-5,TGTGCTAGTGGTTCGGGACTATACAATGAGCAGTTCTTC,CASGSGLYNEQFF
NA,NA,TRBJ2-6,TRBV13,TGTGCCAGCAGCTTCCGCTCTGGGGCCAACGTCCTGACTTTC,CASSFRSGANVLTF
NA,NA,TRBJ2-3,TRBV7-2,TGTGCCAGCAGCTTAGTAGCGGAAACACGCACAGATACGCAGTATTTT,CASSLVAETRTDTQYF
NA,NA,TRBJ1-5,TRBV6-1,TGTGCCAGCAGTGAAGACGGGGGGCGCGGTCAGCCCCAGCATTTT,CASSEDGGRGQPQHF
NA,NA,TRBJ1-1,TRBV7-9,TGTTCCAGCAGCTTAGCAGAGGCAGTGAGTGAAGCTTTCTTT,CSSSLAEAVSEAFF
NA,NA,TRBJ1-4,TRBV6-5,TGTGCCAGCACAAAGGGGATGGCTAATGAAAAACTGTTTTTT,CASTKGMANEKLFF
NA,few,TRBJ2-6,TRBV23-1,TGCGCCAGCAGTCAATCCAGGCGAAGTTTGGTCTCTGGGGCCAACGTCCTGACTTTC,CASSQSRRSLVSGANVLTF
NA,NA,TRBJ2-2,TRBV7-8,TGTGCCAGCAGCTCGTTCACCGGGGAGCTGTTTTTT,CASSSFTGELFF
NA,few,TRBJ2-3,TRBV6-4,TGTGCCAGCAGTGCGGGAGGCACAGATACGCAGTATTTT,CASSAGGTDTQYF
NA,NA,TRBJ2-7,TRBV6-5,TGTGCCAGCAGTTACGGAGGAAGAGGCTACGAGCAGTGCTTC,CASSYGGRGYEQCF
TRBD2,NA,TRBJ2-3,TRBV4-1,TGCGCCAGCAGCCCCCGGGTAGCGGGGAGAACTAGCACAGATACGCAGTATTTT,CASSPRVAGRTSTDTQYF
NA,NA,TRBJ2-6,TRBV7-8,TGTGCCAGCAGCTTAGTTCTATCTGGGGCCAACGTCCTGACTTTC,CASSLVLSGANVLTF
TRBD2,NA,TRBJ2-3,TRBV18,TGTGCCAGCTCCCCGGTAGCGGGAGATATGTTGGATACGCAGTATTTT,CASSPVAGDMLDTQYF
NA,NA,TRBJ2-7,TRBV6-4,TGTGCGACGAGGGGGAAGTTGGTAGTTTACGAGCAGTACTTC,CATRGKLVVYEQYF
TRBD2,few,TRBJ2-2,TRBV6-4,TGTGCCAGCAGTGACTCGACTAGCGGGGGCACCGGGGAGCTGTTTTTT,CASSDSTSGGTGELFF
TRBD1,NA,TRBJ1-2,TRBV19,TGTGCCAGTATGTGGCAGGGGGCTCAGTTCACCTTC,CASMWQGAQFTF
NA,NA,TRBJ2-5,TRBV5-1,TGCGCCAGCAGCTTGGAGGGAGATGCAACTGGGAGCCAGTACTTC,CASSLEGDATGSQYF
NA,NA,TRBJ1-2,TRBV6-5,TGTGCCAGCAGTTACTCCCTCACGACAAACTATGGCTACACCTTC,CASSYSLTTNYGYTF
NA,NA,TRBJ1-2,TRBV7-9,TGTGCCAGCAGCACCTCGACCCCTCCCCATCGGGACTATGGCTACACCTTC,CASSTSTPPHRDYGYTF
TRBD1,NA,TRBJ2-2,TRBV5-1,TGCGCCAGCGACTACGACAGGGGCGCCGGGGAGCTGTTTTTT,CASDYDRGAGELFF
TRBD1,NA,TRBJ1-4,TRBV4-1,TGCGCCAGCAGCCGACCGGGACAGGGGGTTGAAAAACTGTTTTTT,CASSRPGQGVEKLFF
NA,NA,TRBJ1-1,TRBV18,TGTGCCAGCTCACCATGGGGGGGATCAATCACTGAAGCTTTCTTT,CASSPWGGSITEAFF